This T cell receptor (beta chain) derives from a study of post-analysis software for immune sequencing data. The study, taken as a whole, reports: The five TRBV segments detected at higher frequency in patients than in controls included TRBV5-6, TRBV5-1 and TRBV20-1.

This clonotype was seen only a few times. Its specificity is unknown. Germline V gives CDR1 MGHDK, CDR2 SYGVNS. The CDR3 is 12 amino acids. Trimming shortened V by 2 bases and J by 8 bases, and 7 bases separated the two germline ends. Every TCR beta cDNA library bore unique molecular identifiers. TCRdb reprocessed the PCR reads with MiXCR, giving one entry per CDR3 protein. The profile shows roughly 670,000 distinct CDR3 sequences, around 64% of them singletons. The receptor's source is a girl aged 2 to 9 with multiple sclerosis. The specimen sequenced was blood. This rearrangement joins TRBV25-1 to TRBJ2-1; TRBD2 is a possible D gene (5 bases). The CDR3 protein is CASSETGYEQFF. CDR3 DNA: TGTGCCAGCAGTGAAACGGGGTATGAGCAGTTCTTC. The full variable domain, rest sourced from reference TRBV25-1 and TRBJ2-1, is EADIYQTPRYLVIGTGKKITLECSQTMGHDKMYWYQQDPGMELHLIHYSYGVNSTEKGDLSSESTVSRIRTEHFPLTLESARPSHTSQYLCASSETGYEQFFGPGTRLTVL.